This T cell receptor beta chain was sequenced in a study of blood T cells in healthy people across ages. Primers used in a second PCR of about 6 to 12 cycles were a sample-barcoded 5' primer and a J-beta primer mix. Via MiXCR, TCRdb re-called the 5' RACE reads, giving one row per CDR3 protein. The repertoire has hundreds of thousands of distinct CDR3 sequences, under 25% of them found once; the top ten carry under 4%. Donation came from healthy Caucasian individuals in Russia who were aged 6 to 90. Every sample yielded at least 6.5 million isolated PBMCs. CDR3 size: 14 residues. The V gene's germline CDR1 is DFQATT and CDR2 SNEGSKA (reference sequence).

Sequencing input: blood. This sequence was found in a man between 65 and 80 years old in good health. The genes are TRBV20-1 and TRBJ2-5; tentatively, D is TRBD1 (5 bases). Judging by the DNA end, TRBJ2-1 fits better; the J call may be wrong. CDR3 region: CSASRLLGRKEQFF. DNA for the CDR3: TGCAGTGCTAGCAGATTGTTGGGGCGGAAAGAGCAGTTCTTC.